This T cell receptor beta chain was captured in a study of cytomegalovirus exposure and HLA in healthy donors. Study-wide findings and caveats: Most observed TCR sequences were rare, whereas some public TCRs were detected in many donors.

The PCR had 60 Vbeta and 13 Jbeta primers. Only in-frame clones appear in the TCRdb table, and some are missing; sequencing was by immunoSEQ multiplex PCR. The sample holds around 170,000 clones, around 80% seen once. Per germline, CDR1 SGHNT and CDR2 YENEEA. This CDR3 is 14 amino acids long. The J segment lost 4 bases and the V segment lost 1 base, leaving 1 base of the junction unmatched. Turning to this clone: Its specificity is unknown.

The rearrangement links TRBV11-3 to TRBJ2-7; 10 nucleotides line up with TRBD1. The receptor's source is a woman aged 50 to 60 in good health and CMV-seropositive. Sequencing was performed on PBMCs. This chain's CDR3 is CASSLADRGYEQYF. Written as DNA, the CDR3 is TGTGCCAGCAGCTTAGCGGACAGGGGGTACGAGCAGTACTTC.